A single sample gave rise to the 26 T cell receptor beta chains below, sequenced in a study of T-cell reconstitution after alpha-beta-depleted transplantation in children (dated by TCRdb to between 2015 and 2016). The treatment or condition label, as the study defines it: allogeneic hematopoietic cell transplantation with graft depleted of TCRalphabeta T cells and CD19 B cells. The library was obtained by PCR. TCRdb shows the sequencer as Illumina HiSeq 2500. To normalize quantification of the TCRbeta repertoire, the TCR libraries were built with molecular barcoding that relied on unique molecular identifiers. In-frame beta chains were kept once TCRdb had trimmed the public reads at Q25 with fastp and called clones with MiXCR. Here each entry gathers all rows of one CDR3 protein and keeps the most common genes and DNA. Within this sample are about 640,000 distinct CDR3 sequences, with 13% of them counted one time only. About 2% of the sample is in the top ten clones.

Source: PBMCs, mostly from graft donor cells, taken 360 days after TCRalphabeta/CD19-depleted stem cell transplant. The receptor set was obtained from a male patient younger than 18 who had a stem cell transplant for acute myeloid leukemia, so the T cells may come from the graft donor.

Note on this clonotype: It is unclear where the CDR3 begins or ends on the DNA, so no DNA is shown, and the CDR3 is as TCRdb lists it. This chain links TRBV7-9 with TRBJ1-1; the table's D call of TRBD1 was not tested on the DNA. Germline assignment: CDR1 SEHNR and CDR2 FQNEAQ (reference sequence). The CDR3 comprises 13 residues, both ends counted. CDR3 in amino acids: CASSSTLGAEAFF.

V usage is TRBV5-1 and J usage is TRBJ2-1, with TRBD2 as a possible D gene (6 bases). V lost 0 bases, J lost 9 bases, and 22 bases lay in between. The germline V gene encodes CDR1 SGHRS and CDR2 YFSETQ. The CDR3 extends over 17 amino acids. The DNA for the CDR3 is TGCGCCAGCAGCTTGGCCCGGGAGAGGCCGGTGGGGGGTGAGCAGTTCTTC. Amino acid sequence: CASSLARERPVGGEQFF.

This chain uses TRBV20-1 with TRBJ2-5, with unresolved D. CDR3 length equals 11 residues. V was shortened by 4 bases and J by 3 bases, with 6 bases between the two germline ends. CDR1 is DFQATT, CDR2 SNEGSKA, per germline (reference sequence). The CDR3 loop reads CSATTKETQYF. The CDR3 DNA follows: TGCAGTGCTACCACTAAAGAGACCCAGTACTTC.

This clonotype was seen only a few times. The chain carries TRBV28 and TRBJ2-5; TRBD2 aligns across 14 bases. The V and J ends lost 3 bases and 10 bases, in that order; junction bases with no gene match: 7. CDR1 MDHEN and CDR2 SYDVKM come from the germline V gene. CDR3 size: 15 residues. The CDR3 DNA sequence: TGTGCCAGCAGTTTCGGGCGGACTAGCGGGAGGATCCAGTACTTC. It yields the protein CASSFGRTSGRIQYF.

The chain links TRBV20-1 to TRBJ1-2; D is uncertain. The germline gives CDR1 DFQATT, CDR2 SNEGSKA (reference sequence). The CDR3 loop spans 14 amino acids. V was shortened by 0 bases and J by 2 bases, with 10 bases between the two germline ends. CDR3 DNA: TGCAGTGCTAGAGACCCCGCCGGAAACTATGGCTACACCTTC. Amino acid sequence: CSARDPAGNYGYTF.

The sample holds a few counts of this clonotype. The rearrangement uses TRBV20-1 and TRBJ2-5, with D unresolved. CDR3 length equals 14 residues. The V gene's germline CDR1 is DFQATT and CDR2 SNEGSKA (reference sequence). V was clipped by 0 bases and J by 1 base, with 9 bases between them. CDR3 in amino acids: CSARDRVVQETQYF. The CDR3 region has the DNA TGCAGTGCTAGAGATCGTGTGGTCCAAGAGACCCAGTACTTC.

The sample holds a few counts of this clonotype. The chain carries TRBV10-3 and TRBJ2-1, with 12 bases lining up with TRBD1. V trimming: 9 bases; J trimming: 4 bases; junction bases outside the gene matches: 7. Germline V CDR1 and CDR2: ENHRY, SYGVKD. The CDR3 extends over 15 amino acids. CDR3: CAIGGDRGLYNEQFF. The DNA of the CDR3 is TGTGCCATAGGGGGGGACAGGGGGCTTTACAATGAGCAGTTCTTC.

This clonotype was detected a few times. V and J are TRBV5-1 and TRBJ2-4; 9 bases match TRBD2. J lost 5 bases, V lost 0 bases, and 0 bases had no gene match. The CDR3 is made up of 14 amino acids. Germline CDR1 and CDR2: SGHRS and YFSETQ. CDR3 coding DNA: TGCGCCAGCAGCTTGGTAGCGGGAGAAAACATTCAGTACTTC. Its protein product is CASSLVAGENIQYF.

There are many counts of this clonotype. This rearrangement joins TRBV28 to TRBJ1-2, with a tentative D call TRBD1 (6 bases). Per the germline V gene, CDR1 is MDHEN and CDR2 is SYDVKM. The CDR3 is made up of 15 amino acids. The V end lost 3 bases, the J end lost 2 bases, and 13 bases lay between the germline ends. DNA for the CDR3: TGTGCCAGCAGTTTGGTACAGGGAGGCAACTATGGCTACACCTTC. This encodes CASSLVQGGNYGYTF.

The sample holds a few counts of this clonotype. V usage is TRBV4-3 and J usage is TRBJ2-3, with 13 bases identical to TRBD2. V shed 1 base and J 1 base; nucleotides not matched to a gene: 8. Germline CDR1 is LGHNA and CDR2 is YSLEER. This CDR3 comprises 19 residues. The CDR3 DNA is TGCGCCAGCAGCCAAGGGAGACTAGCGGGAGGCCATCGCACAGATACGCAGTATTTT. Residues: CASSQGRLAGGHRTDTQYF.

The chain has TRBV28 and TRBJ2-7; possibly TRBD1 or TRBD2 for D (6 bases each). There are 16 residues in the CDR3. Looked up from germline, CDR1 is MDHEN and CDR2 is SYDVKM. V was shortened by 7 bases and J by 0 bases, with 19 bases between the two germline ends. The CDR3 region has the DNA TGTGCCAGCACGGAGGGGGGCCGCCTAACCTCCTACGAGCAGTACTTC. Translated: CASTEGGRLTSYEQYF.

The chain joins TRBV7-2 to TRBJ2-1, with a possible D match to TRBD1 (5 bases). The CDR3 spans 14 residues. Germline loops: CDR1 SGHTA, CDR2 FQGNSA. V lost 0 bases to trimming and J lost 8 bases, with 11 bases between them. CDR3 sequence: CASSLAGQLHEQFF. In DNA, the CDR3 is TGTGCCAGCAGCTTAGCGGGGCAGCTCCATGAGCAGTTCTTC.

This clonotype has ten or more counts. This chain uses TRBV12-3 or TRBV12-4 with TRBJ1-1, with D perhaps matching TRBD1 (5 bases). Deletions cut 2 bases from V and 2 bases from J, with 9 bases between. The CDR3 length is 14 residues. The CDR3 reads CASSLNGGNTEAFF. Here the CDR3 DNA reads TGTGCCAGCAGTTTAAACGGGGGTAACACTGAAGCTTTCTTT.

V is TRBV25-1 and J is TRBJ2-1; the D call may be TRBD1 or TRBD2 (5 bases each). Per the germline V gene, CDR1 is MGHDK and CDR2 is SYGVNS. This CDR3 comprises 17 residues. The germline V and J ends were trimmed by 5 bases and 4 bases, with 21 bases remaining between them. The CDR3 here is CASSKPFPGRLYNEQFF. The CDR3 DNA follows: TGTGCCAGCAGTAAACCATTTCCGGGACGCTTATACAATGAGCAGTTCTTC.

This clonotype was found a few times. The chain is built from TRBV30 and TRBJ2-7; TRBD2 is a possible D gene (5 bases). The CDR3 has 12 amino acids. Germline values: CDR1 GTSNPN, CDR2 SVGIG (reference sequence). V gave up 5 bases and J gave up 3 bases, with 11 bases separating them. The DNA for the CDR3 is TGTGCCTGGCAACGGGGAGTCTACGAGCAGTACTTC. The encoded protein is CAWQRGVYEQYF.

This clonotype was seen only a few times. The chain couples TRBV6-2 or TRBV6-3 to TRBJ2-1; D assignment may be TRBD1 or TRBD2 (5 bases each). The germline V gene has CDR1 MNHEY and CDR2 SVGEGT. Trimming removed 5 bases at V and 4 bases at J, with 12 bases between. CDR3 length equals 14 residues. This chain's CDR3 is CASSDGTTYNEQFF. The DNA of the CDR3 is TGTGCCAGCAGTGATGGGACGACGTACAATGAGCAGTTCTTC.

This clonotype was recorded at least ten times. V and J are TRBV7-9 and TRBJ2-6; a weak D match, TRBD2 (5 bases). The CDR3 spans 19 residues. Germline V CDR1 and CDR2: SEHNR, FQNEAQ (reference sequence). V shed 0 bases and J shed 4 bases, with 19 bases lying between them. The CDR3 spells CASSLATIPVPSGANVLTF. In nucleotides, the CDR3 is TGTGCCAGCAGCTTAGCGACTATTCCTGTCCCTTCCGGGGCCAACGTCCTGACTTTC. The full variable domain, rest sourced from reference TRBV7-9 and TRBJ2-6, is DTGVSQNPRHKITKRGQNVTFRCDPISEHNRLYWYRQTLGQGPEFLTYFQNEAQLEKSRLLSDRFSAERPKGSFSTLEIQRTEQGDSAMYLCASSLATIPVPSGANVLTFGAGSRLTVL.

This clonotype was counted ten times or more. J is TRBJ2-2 and V is TRBV7-2; a possible D gene is TRBD1 (5 bases). With 2 bases removed from V and 5 bases from J, the gap between germline ends came to 15 bases. Germline CDR1 reads SGHTA; CDR2 reads FQGNSA. CDR3 length: 16 amino acids. CDR3 protein: CASSLSPDRRTGELFF. The DNA of the CDR3 is TGTGCCAGCAGCTTATCCCCCGACAGACGGACCGGGGAGCTGTTTTTT.

This clonotype occurred many times. V gene TRBV10-3 combines with J gene TRBJ2-7; 8 bases line up with TRBD1. V lost 6 bases, J lost 1 base, and 5 bases stayed unmatched. Germline V lookup: CDR1 ENHRY, CDR2 SYGVKD. The CDR3 is 14 amino acids. CDR3 region: CAISSGTGSYEQYF. Written as DNA, the CDR3 is TGTGCCATCAGCTCCGGGACAGGATCCTACGAGCAGTACTTC.

In its sample, this clonotype was seen a few times. The chain links TRBV11-2 to TRBJ2-7, with 8 bases lining up with TRBD2. This CDR3 region has 20 residues. Germline V gene lookup returns CDR1 SGHAT and CDR2 FQNNGV. The J segment lost 2 bases and the V segment lost 5 bases, leaving 23 bases of the junction unmatched. The CDR3 spells CASSTPRTVLLREATYEQYF. DNA for the CDR3: TGTGCCAGCAGCACACCGAGGACAGTCCTACTGCGGGAGGCAACCTACGAGCAGTACTTC.

V and J are TRBV27 and TRBJ2-2; D might be TRBD1 or TRBD2, each matching 5 bases. Germline CDR1 reads MNHEY; CDR2 reads SMNVEV (reference sequence). V lost 6 bases to trimming and J lost 1 base, with 9 bases between them. The CDR3 runs to 14 residues. The chain's CDR3 is CASSWGMNTGELFF. In DNA form, the CDR3 reads TGTGCCAGCAGCTGGGGGATGAACACCGGGGAGCTGTTTTTT.

This clonotype was recorded a few times. V and J are TRBV24-1 and TRBJ2-1; 10 positions agree with TRBD2. From germline, CDR1 is KGHDR and CDR2 SFDVKD. This CDR3 spans 16 amino acids. V trimming: 0 bases; J trimming: 9 bases; junction bases outside the gene matches: 7. The CDR3 loop is CATSDLASGSRGEQFF. CDR3 DNA sequence: TGTGCCACCAGTGATTTGGCTAGCGGGAGTCGCGGTGAGCAGTTCTTC.

This clonotype was seen only a few times. This rearrangement joins TRBV20-1 to TRBJ2-3; D possibly corresponds to TRBD2 (5 bases). Germline lookup yields CDR1 DFQATT and CDR2 SNEGSKA (reference sequence). This CDR3 contains 13 residues. V was cut by 5 bases and J by 2 bases, with 11 bases left in between. The CDR3, as DNA: TGCAGTGCTCCTCAGGACTTCACAGATACGCAGTATTTT. Translated: CSAPQDFTDTQYF.

This clonotype was found a few times. V is TRBV4-3 and J is TRBJ2-7; D possibly corresponds to TRBD2 (6 bases). Germline CDR1 LGHNA, CDR2 YSLEER. This CDR3 is built from 17 residues. Trimming removed 3 bases at V and 4 bases at J, with 22 bases between. CDR3 sequence: CASSHHPRVAGLYEQYF. CDR3 coding DNA: TGCGCCAGCAGCCACCATCCCCGGGTGGCGGGACTTTACGAGCAGTACTTC.

This clonotype was found many times. V gene TRBV15 combines with J gene TRBJ2-1; D gene uncertain. Trimming took 0 bases from V and 4 from J, leaving 4 bases between them. CDR3 length equals 13 residues. Germline lookup yields CDR1 LNHNV and CDR2 YYDKDF (reference sequence). The DNA for the CDR3 is TGTGCCACCAGCAGAGATCGGTACAATGAGCAGTTCTTC. Its protein is CATSRDRYNEQFF.

This clonotype appeared a few times. J is TRBJ2-3 and V is TRBV7-2, with 10 bases lining up with TRBD1. V was pared by 9 bases and J by 5 bases, with 11 bases of the junction left unmatched. This CDR3 has 15 amino acids. Germline CDR1 reads SGHTA; CDR2 reads FQGNSA. CDR3 in amino acids: CASWERQGAIDTQYF. The CDR3 bases are TGTGCCAGTTGGGAGCGACAGGGGGCGATAGATACGCAGTATTTT.